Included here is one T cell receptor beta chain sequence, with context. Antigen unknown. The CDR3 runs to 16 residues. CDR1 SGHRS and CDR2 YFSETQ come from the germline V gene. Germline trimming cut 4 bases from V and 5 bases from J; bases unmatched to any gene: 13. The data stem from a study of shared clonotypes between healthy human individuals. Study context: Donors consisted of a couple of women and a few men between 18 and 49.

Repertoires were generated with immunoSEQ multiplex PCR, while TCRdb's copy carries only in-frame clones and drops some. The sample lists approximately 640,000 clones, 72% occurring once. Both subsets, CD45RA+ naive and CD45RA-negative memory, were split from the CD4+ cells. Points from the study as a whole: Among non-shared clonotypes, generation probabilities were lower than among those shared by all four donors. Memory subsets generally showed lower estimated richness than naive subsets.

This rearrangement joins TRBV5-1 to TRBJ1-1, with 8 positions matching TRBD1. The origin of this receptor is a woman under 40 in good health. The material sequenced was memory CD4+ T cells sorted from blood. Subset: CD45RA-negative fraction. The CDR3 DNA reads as TGCGCCAGCAGCCATGGCGCTACAGGGGGGAGGACTGAAGCTTTCTTT. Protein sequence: CASSHGATGGRTEAFF.